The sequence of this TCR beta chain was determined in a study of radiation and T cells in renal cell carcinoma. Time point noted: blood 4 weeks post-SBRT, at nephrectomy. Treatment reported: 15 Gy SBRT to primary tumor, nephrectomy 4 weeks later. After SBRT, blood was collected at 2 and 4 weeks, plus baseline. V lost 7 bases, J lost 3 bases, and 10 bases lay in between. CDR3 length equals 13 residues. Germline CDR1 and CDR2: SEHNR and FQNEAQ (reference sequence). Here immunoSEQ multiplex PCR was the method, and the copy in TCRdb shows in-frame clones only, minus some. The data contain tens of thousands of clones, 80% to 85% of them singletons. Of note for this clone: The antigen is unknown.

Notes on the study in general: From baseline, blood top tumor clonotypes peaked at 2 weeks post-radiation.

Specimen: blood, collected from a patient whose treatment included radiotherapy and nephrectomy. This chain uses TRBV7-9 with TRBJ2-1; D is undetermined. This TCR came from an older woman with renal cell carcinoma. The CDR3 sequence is CASIETDYNEQFF. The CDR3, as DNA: TGTGCCAGCATCGAGACGGACTACAATGAGCAGTTCTTC.